One sample yielded the 3 T cell receptor beta chains listed below, sequenced in a study of T cells in tuberculosis. Only in-frame clones appear in the TCRdb table, and some are missing; sequencing was by immunoSEQ multiplex PCR. This table has some 90,000 clones, roughly 93% appearing once. Thawed, overnight-rested PBMC were stained with GMM-loaded CD1B tetramer, viability dye and anti-CD3, then sorted. C32 glucose monomycolate from Rhodococcus equi was loaded onto the CD1B tetramers. Specimen: CD1b-GMM tetramer-negative cells sorted from PBMCs. All receptors come from an adult woman with latent tuberculosis.

The rearrangement joins TRBV28 to TRBJ1-4, with 7 bases identical to TRBD1. V shed 3 bases, J shed 14 bases, and the junction held 6 bases outside the gene matches. Germline CDR1 MDHEN, CDR2 SYDVKM. The CDR3 contains 12 residues. CDR3 sequence: CASSLPYRGLFF. The CDR3 DNA reads as TGTGCCAGCAGTTTGCCTTACAGGGGCCTGTTTTTT.

The chain recombines TRBV9 with TRBJ2-5, with 12 positions matching TRBD2. From germline, CDR1 is SGDLS and CDR2 YYNGEE. The V and J ends lost 6 bases and 2 bases, in that order; junction bases with no gene match: 5. The CDR3 is made up of 15 amino acids. CDR3 sequence reads: CASTLAGGRQETQYF. The DNA for the CDR3 is TGTGCCAGCACCCTAGCGGGGGGGCGTCAAGAGACCCAGTACTTC.

This clone was observed a single time. V usage is TRBV19 and J usage is TRBJ1-3; no reliable D call. V lost 3 bases and J 3 bases, leaving 27 bases between the germline ends. The CDR3 sequence is 20 residues long. The V gene's germline CDR1 is LNHDA and CDR2 SQIVND (reference sequence). This chain's CDR3 is CASSINPARSLEVGGNTIYF. In DNA, the CDR3 is TGTGCCAGTAGTATTAACCCGGCTAGGTCCCTGGAGGTCGGTGGAAACACCATATATTTT.